This T cell receptor beta chain appears in the sequencing data of a study of T cell responses to AZD1222 COVID-19 vaccine. Study-level results: Vaccine-related CD4 TCRs covered spike, predominating at 160-218 and 743-854. Increases in Spike-specific TCR breadth and depth were seen after two AZD1222 doses.

Germline V gives CDR1 SGHRS, CDR2 YFSETQ. Trimming took 0 bases from V and 2 from J, leaving 15 bases between them. This CDR3 is built from 17 residues. Some clones are missing from TCRdb's copy, which holds only in-frame ones; the method was immunoSEQ multiplex PCR. This table has approximately 260,000 clones, more than 85% appearing once. In regard to this clone: The antigen is unknown.

This receptor was taken from an adult in good health. J is TRBJ2-1 and V is TRBV5-1; unclear D gene. The sequenced sample was peripheral blood, obtained on day 0 of AZD1222 vaccination. The CDR3 region has the DNA TGCGCCAGCAGCTTGGCCTTGGGATCAAGCCCCTACAATGAGCAGTTCTTC. This codes for CASSLALGSSPYNEQFF.